These 23 T cell receptor beta chains originate from one sample sequenced in a study of cytomegalovirus exposure and HLA in healthy donors. Both 60 Vbeta primers and 13 Jbeta primers went into the PCR. The protocol was immunoSEQ multiplex PCR, while the TCRdb copy is restricted to in-frame clones and leaves out a portion. Of approximately 110,000 clones in the sample, 78% were seen once. The source material was PBMCs. These receptors all stem from a man in his thirties or forties in good health and CMV-seronegative.

V is TRBV2 and J is TRBJ1-1; a possible D gene is TRBD1 (5 bases). CDR3 length: 15 residues. From germline, CDR1 is SNHLY and CDR2 FYNNEI. Trimming cost V 4 bases and J 0 bases, with 12 bases left between them. Here the CDR3 DNA reads TGTGCCAGCAGTGCCGACAGTTTAATGAACACTGAAGCTTTCTTT. This codes for CASSADSLMNTEAFF.

The gene calls are TRBV18 and TRBJ2-1; 8 bases map to TRBD1. This CDR3 spans 16 amino acids. Germline loops: CDR1 KGHSH, CDR2 LQKENI. V was clipped by 2 bases and J by 4 bases; unmatched bases: 7. CDR3 bases: TGTGCCAGCTCACCAGGGGCAACAGGGGGTTACAATGAGCAGTTCTTC. It translates to CASSPGATGGYNEQFF.

The J gene is TRBJ2-5, the V gene TRBV5-1; 9 bases map to TRBD2. There are 17 residues in the CDR3. Trimming removed 0 bases from V and 1 base from J; junction bases left unmatched: 7. From germline, CDR1 is SGHRS and CDR2 YFSETQ. CDR3 protein: CASSLGAGTSPQETQYF. The CDR3 DNA reads TGCGCCAGCAGCTTGGGGGCGGGGACTAGCCCCCAAGAGACCCAGTACTTC.

This clone was seen a single time. V is TRBV7-8 and J is TRBJ1-3; 7 nucleotides match TRBD1. Germline CDR1 and CDR2: SGHVS and FQNEAQ. The CDR3 totals 15 residues. After removal of 0 bases from V and 1 base from J, the junction contained 0 bases not matched to a gene. This CDR3 is CASSLAQGSGNTIYF. The CDR3 region has the DNA TGTGCCAGCAGCTTAGCACAGGGGTCTGGAAACACCATATATTTT.

V gene TRBV19 combines with J gene TRBJ1-2, with D possibly being TRBD1 (5 bases). This CDR3 has 13 residues. V lost 3 bases to trimming and J lost 4 bases, with 9 bases between them. The germline gives CDR1 LNHDA, CDR2 SQIVND (reference sequence). The CDR3 reads CASSIFGGYGYTF. For the CDR3, the DNA is TGTGCCAGTAGTATCTTCGGGGGCTATGGCTACACCTTC.

The genes are TRBV6-1 and TRBJ1-6, with D tentatively TRBD1 (5 bases). CDR3 length: 16 residues. Trimming left V 7 bases short and J 5 bases short, with 18 bases between. The germline CDR1 and CDR2 sequences are MNHNS and SASEGT. The CDR3, as DNA: TGTGCCAGCAATGAGTCAGGGACTCGGAATAATTCACCCCTCCACTTT. Translation gives CASNESGTRNNSPLHF.

This chain's CDR3 is CASNSGDETQYF. The CDR3 DNA follows: TGTGCCAGCAATTCCGGGGATGAGACCCAGTACTTC. J is TRBJ2-5 and V is TRBV2; D might be TRBD2 (5 bases). CDR1 is SNHLY, CDR2 FYNNEI, per germline. The CDR3 contains 12 residues. Trimming took 7 bases from V and 5 from J, leaving 11 bases between them.

In this sample, this clone turned up a few times. The rearrangement links TRBV21-1 to TRBJ1-4; TRBD1, as called in the table, went unchecked against the DNA. TRBV21-1 is a pseudogene segment. The CDR3 loop spans 14 amino acids. CDR3 loop: CASSNVMTGEKLFF. As DNA, the CDR3 is TGTGCCAGCAGCAACGTAATGACAGGAGAAAAACTGTTTTTT.

J is TRBJ2-7 and V is TRBV4-2; D gene ambiguous. The CDR3 consists of 16 residues. V dropped 0 bases and J dropped 3 bases, with 15 bases sitting between them. The germline V gene encodes CDR1 LGHNA and CDR2 YNFKEQ. The CDR3 loop reads CASSQDTSSSIYEQYF. CDR3 DNA: TGTGCCAGCAGCCAAGATACGAGCTCCTCCATCTACGAGCAGTACTTC.

The chain uses TRBV21-1 and TRBJ1-6; the table's D call of TRBD1 was not tested on the DNA. TRBV21-1 is a known pseudogene. This CDR3 contains 14 residues. DNA of the CDR3: TGTGCCAGCAACCCCGACACGTTATGGACACCCCTCCACTTT. Its protein product is CASNPDTLWTPLHF.

The genes are TRBV7-6 and TRBJ2-3, with D tentatively TRBD2 (7 bases). V was clipped by 2 bases and J by 0 bases, with 18 bases between them. This CDR3 contains 18 residues. Germline-derived CDR1 and CDR2 are SGHVS and FNYEAQ. The CDR3 DNA reads as TGTGCCAGCAGCTTAATCGGGGGGCCCGGGTACAGCACAGATACGCAGTATTTT. This codes for CASSLIGGPGYSTDTQYF.

In this sample, this clone turned up a few times. The chain uses TRBV6-5 and TRBJ2-7, with D possibly being TRBD2 (7 bases). Germline V CDR1 and CDR2: MNHEY, SVGAGI. This CDR3 contains 16 residues. V was clipped by 2 bases and J by 3 bases, with 17 bases between them. Written as DNA, the CDR3 is TGTGCCAGCAGTTACGAGGGGGGGAAAAAGGGCTACGAGCAGTACTTC. Translated, it gives CASSYEGGKKGYEQYF.

V gene TRBV19 combines with J gene TRBJ1-1; 7 bases are a match to TRBD1. This CDR3 comprises 17 residues. The V segment lost 4 bases and the J segment 3 bases; nucleotides outside the gene matches: 14. CDR1 LNHDA and CDR2 SQIVND come from the germline V gene (reference sequence). DNA of the CDR3: TGTGCCAGTAGTAAAGGGAGGACAGGCGGGGTGGACACTGAAGCTTTCTTT. Translated, it gives CASSKGRTGGVDTEAFF.

The J gene is TRBJ2-7, the V gene TRBV30; D is perhaps TRBD2 (6 bases). CDR1 is GTSNPN and CDR2 is SVGIG in the germline V gene (reference sequence). The CDR3 runs to 13 residues. V was shortened by 4 bases and J by 3 bases, with 13 bases between the two germline ends. CDR3 in amino acids: CAWTKGLIYEQYF. For the CDR3, the DNA is TGTGCCTGGACTAAGGGACTGATCTACGAGCAGTACTTC.

The J gene is TRBJ1-2, the V gene TRBV2; no firm D call. The CDR3 runs 13 residues. Germline CDR1 reads SNHLY; CDR2 reads FYNNEI. V gave up 1 base and J gave up 3 bases, with 6 bases separating them. CDR3 in amino acids: CASSEEEDYGYTF. CDR3 DNA: TGTGCCAGCAGTGAAGAGGAGGACTATGGCTACACCTTC. Using reference TRBV2 and TRBJ1-2 for the parts outside the CDR3, the full variable domain is EPEVTQTPSHQVTQMGQEVILRCVPISNHLYFYWYRQILGQKVEFLVSFYNNEISEKSEIFDDQFSVERPDGSNFTLKIRSTKLEDSAMYFCASSEEEDYGYTFGSGTRLTVV.

J is TRBJ2-3 and V is TRBV5-6; D remains unclear. Per germline, CDR1 SGHDT and CDR2 YYEEEE. Trimming took off 4 bases at V and 2 bases at J, with 17 bases between the two ends. CDR3 length: 16 amino acids. The CDR3 DNA reads TGTGCCAGCAGCCCCACCGGCCTAGATTTCACAGATACGCAGTATTTT. Its translation: CASSPTGLDFTDTQYF. Full variable domain (missing parts from reference TRBV5-6 and TRBJ2-3): DAGVTQSPTHLIKTRGQQVTLRCSPKSGHDTVSWYQQALGQGPQFIFQYYEEEERQRGNFPDRFSGHQFPNYSSELNVNALLLGDSALYLCASSPTGLDFTDTQYFGPGTRLTVL.

V is TRBV7-2 and J is TRBJ1-4; D is uncertain. This CDR3 has 14 residues. Germline CDR1 reads SGHTA; CDR2 reads FQGNSA. V was clipped by 1 base and J by 7 bases, with 10 bases between them. In DNA form, the CDR3 reads TGTGCCAGCAGCTTAGGAGGGATGGTTGAAAAACTGTTTTTT. Amino acid sequence: CASSLGGMVEKLFF.

The chain is built from TRBV19 and TRBJ2-4; tentative D call: TRBD2 (5 bases). The germline CDR1 and CDR2 sequences are LNHDA and SQIVND (reference sequence). V was clipped by 4 bases and J by 0 bases, with 16 bases between them. The CDR3 runs to 17 residues. CDR3 DNA: TGTGCCAGTAGTACCGTAGCGATGATCCTAGCCAAAAACATTCAGTACTTC. It specifies CASSTVAMILAKNIQYF.

CDR3 in DNA: TGTGCCAGCAGCCCCCGAGAGGGTGGCGTGCAGTACTTC. Encoded protein: CASSPREGGVQYF. V and J are TRBV14 and TRBJ2-7; TRBD2 is a possible D gene (5 bases). CDR1 and CDR2 from the germline V gene are SGHDN and FVKESK. Trimming stripped 4 bases from V and 9 bases from J, with 16 bases between. This CDR3 contains 13 residues.

The V call is TRBV7-9, the J call TRBJ2-3, with TRBD2 matching 12 bases. CDR1 and CDR2 from the germline V gene are SEHNR and FQNEAQ (reference sequence). Trimming took 5 bases from V and 2 from J; bases not matched to a gene: 5. This CDR3 is 16 amino acids long. The CDR3 region has the DNA TGTGCCAGCAGCCGACTAGCGGGGGCCTACACAGATACGCAGTATTTT. Protein: CASSRLAGAYTDTQYF.

This chain uses TRBV2 with TRBJ2-7, with 9 positions matching TRBD2. The V gene end was trimmed by 8 bases and the J gene end by 2 bases; junction bases not matched to a gene: 16. Germline CDR1 reads SNHLY; CDR2 reads FYNNEI. This CDR3 is built from 17 residues. The CDR3: CASATIDSGSFPYEQYF. The CDR3 DNA reads as TGTGCCAGCGCTACAATAGATAGCGGGAGTTTCCCCTACGAGCAGTACTTC.

The CDR3: CASSQDRVGYGYTF. CDR3 coding DNA: TGCGCCAGCAGCCAAGACAGGGTCGGCTATGGCTACACCTTC. The V and J genes are TRBV4-3 and TRBJ1-2, with D tentatively TRBD1 (5 bases). V was cut by 0 bases and J by 4 bases, with 9 bases left in between. The CDR3 contains 14 residues. Germline V lookup: CDR1 LGHNA, CDR2 YSLEER.

V and J are TRBV18 and TRBJ1-4; D remains unclear. The CDR3 totals 17 residues. V lost 3 bases and J 3 bases, leaving 17 bases between the germline ends. Germline CDR1 is KGHSH and CDR2 is LQKENI. CDR3 in DNA: TGTGCCAGCTCACCGCGAGGGCTGGAGGCGCCTAATGAAAAACTGTTTTTT. It yields the protein CASSPRGLEAPNEKLFF.